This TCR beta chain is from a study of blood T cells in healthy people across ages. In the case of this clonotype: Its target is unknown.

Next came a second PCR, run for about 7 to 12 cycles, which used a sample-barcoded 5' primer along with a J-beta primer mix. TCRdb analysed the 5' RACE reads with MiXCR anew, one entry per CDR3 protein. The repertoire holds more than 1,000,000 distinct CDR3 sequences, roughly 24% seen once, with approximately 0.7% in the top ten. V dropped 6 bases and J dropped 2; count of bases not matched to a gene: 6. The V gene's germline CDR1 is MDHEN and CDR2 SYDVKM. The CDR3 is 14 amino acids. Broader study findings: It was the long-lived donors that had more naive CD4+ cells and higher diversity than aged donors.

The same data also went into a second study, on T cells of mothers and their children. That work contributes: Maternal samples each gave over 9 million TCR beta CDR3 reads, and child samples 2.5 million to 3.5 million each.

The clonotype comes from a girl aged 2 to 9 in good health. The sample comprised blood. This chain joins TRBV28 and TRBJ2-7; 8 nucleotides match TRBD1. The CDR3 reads CASSKDRDPYEQYF. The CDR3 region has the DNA TGTGCCAGCAGCAAGGACAGGGACCCCTACGAGCAGTACTTC.